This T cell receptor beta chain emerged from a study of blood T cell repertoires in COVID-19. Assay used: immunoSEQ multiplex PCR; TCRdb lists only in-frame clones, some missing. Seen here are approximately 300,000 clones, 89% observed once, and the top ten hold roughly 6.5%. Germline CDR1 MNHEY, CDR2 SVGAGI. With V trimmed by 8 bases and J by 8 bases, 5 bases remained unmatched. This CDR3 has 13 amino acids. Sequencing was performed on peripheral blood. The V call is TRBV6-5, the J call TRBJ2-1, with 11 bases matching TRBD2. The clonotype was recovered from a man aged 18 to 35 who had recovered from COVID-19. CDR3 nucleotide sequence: TGTGCCAGCGGTAGCGGGAGGGCCTATGAGCAGTTCTTC. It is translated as CASGSGRAYEQFF.